The 24 T cell receptor beta chains in this list originate from one sample, sequenced in a study of early T cells in non-severe SARS-CoV-2 infection. One entry per CDR3 protein results from TCRdb running MiXCR on the 5' RACE reads. The profile shows fewer than 90,000 distinct CDR3 sequences, 13% to 15% of them singletons. Sequences were obtained from whole blood. The receptors here all came from an adult who was a healthcare worker with PCR-confirmed SARS-CoV-2 infection or an uninfected control (not recorded which).

This chain connects TRBV20-1 to TRBJ2-5; TRBD1 aligns across 8 bases. CDR1 is DFQATT and CDR2 is SNEGSKA in the germline V gene (reference sequence). CDR3 length equals 17 residues. V shed 6 bases and J 3 bases; nucleotides not matched to a gene: 18. DNA for the CDR3: TGCAGTGCAGGAGATCCGGGACAGGTGACTTTAAAAGAGACCCAGTACTTC. Amino acid sequence: CSAGDPGQVTLKETQYF.

This sequence joins TRBV29-1 and TRBJ2-1, with D possibly matching TRBD2 (5 bases). CDR1 is SQVTM, CDR2 ANQGSEA, per germline. V lost 7 bases and J 5 bases, leaving 12 bases between the germline ends. The CDR3 covers 12 residues. The DNA for the CDR3 is TGCAGCGGCCAAGCGGTAGACAATGAGCAGTTCTTC. Its protein product is CSGQAVDNEQFF.

This chain joins TRBV5-1 and TRBJ2-1, with TRBD1 matching 10 bases. Germline V gene sequence: CDR1 SGHRS, CDR2 YFSETQ. Trimming at V came to 2 bases and at J to 8 bases, leaving 7 bases not matched to a gene. The CDR3 contains 15 residues. The CDR3 here is CASSFEGTGDHEQFF. The CDR3 coding sequence is TGCGCCAGCAGCTTTGAGGGGACAGGGGACCATGAGCAGTTCTTC.

The chain employs TRBV5-4 and TRBJ1-4; the D gene is possibly TRBD1 (5 bases). Deletions cut 4 bases from V and 5 bases from J, with 30 bases between. The germline V gene has CDR1 SGHNT and CDR2 YYREEE (reference sequence). This CDR3 is built from 20 residues. The CDR3 region is CASSTGGRGKAQTENEKLFF. CDR3 sequence (DNA): TGTGCCAGCAGCACCGGGGGTCGGGGGAAAGCTCAGACTGAAAATGAAAAACTGTTTTTT.

This CDR3 reads CASSMGRLATSTDTQYF. CDR3 coding DNA: TGTGCCAGTAGTATGGGCAGACTAGCAACTAGCACAGATACGCAGTATTTT. The J gene is TRBJ2-3, the V gene TRBV19; 7 positions match TRBD2. The germline CDR1 and CDR2 sequences are LNHDA and SQIVND (reference sequence). This CDR3 comprises 17 residues. Trimming removed 3 bases from V and 0 bases from J; junction bases left unmatched: 9.

The sample holds one count of this clonotype. The genes are TRBV12-3 or TRBV12-4 and TRBJ1-1; tentative D call: TRBD1 (5 bases). V was clipped by 5 bases and J by 1 base, with 14 bases between them. There are 15 residues in the CDR3. The CDR3 nucleotides are TGTGCCAGCAGTATAGGGGTGTTTACGAACACTGAAGCTTTCTTT. Its translation: CASSIGVFTNTEAFF.

This clonotype has only a few counts. The rearrangement joins TRBV29-1 to TRBJ2-1; 8 bases match TRBD1. Germline-derived CDR1 and CDR2 are SQVTM and ANQGSEA. Germline trimming cut 1 base from V and 4 bases from J; bases unmatched to any gene: 9. The CDR3 spans 16 residues. For the CDR3, the DNA is TGCAGCGTTGAAGTTGTGGACAGGGATACTTACAATGAGCAGTTCTTC. This encodes CSVEVVDRDTYNEQFF.

The CDR3 is CSVPLGAALYSNQPQHF. The CDR3 coding sequence is TGCAGCGTTCCACTGGGGGCAGCGTTATATAGCAATCAGCCCCAGCATTTT. This chain joins TRBV29-1 and TRBJ1-5; D might be TRBD1 (6 bases). The germline gives CDR1 SQVTM, CDR2 ANQGSEA. Between the trimmed V and J ends, which lost 5 bases and 0 bases, there was a span of 20 bases. The CDR3 spans 17 residues.

The CDR3 DNA follows: TGCAGCGTTAGTGAGGGAGGTACTGAAGCTTTCTTT. This translates into CSVSEGGTEAFF. This chain links TRBV29-1 with TRBJ1-1; D ambiguous. CDR1 and CDR2 from the germline V gene are SQVTM and ANQGSEA. V dropped 5 bases and J dropped 5 bases, with 12 bases sitting between them. The CDR3 extends over 12 amino acids.

In its sample, this clonotype was seen a few times. The V call is TRBV30, the J call TRBJ2-3; D not resolved. V dropped 5 bases and J dropped 6 bases, with 9 bases sitting between them. The CDR3 has 11 residues. Germline V gives CDR1 GTSNPN, CDR2 SVGIG (reference sequence). Here the CDR3 reads CAWEWGDTQYF. The CDR3 nucleotides are TGTGCCTGGGAGTGGGGTGATACGCAGTATTTT.

The V gene is TRBV20-1, the J gene TRBJ2-3, with D uncertain. The CDR3 totals 11 residues. V lost 5 bases, J lost 6 bases, and 9 bases lay in between. In germline, CDR1 is DFQATT, CDR2 SNEGSKA (reference sequence). The CDR3 protein is CSASSLDTQYF. The CDR3 DNA sequence: TGCAGTGCTTCCTCTTTGGATACGCAGTATTTT.

This clonotype showed up just a few times. V and J are TRBV6-1 and TRBJ1-2; 7 bases agree with TRBD1. Germline V gene lookup returns CDR1 MNHNS and CDR2 SASEGT. The J segment lost 5 bases and the V segment lost 4 bases, leaving 4 bases of the junction unmatched. The CDR3 is 13 amino acids. The CDR3 bases are TGTGCCAGCAGTGCACAGGGGAAGTATGGCTACACCTTC. As protein: CASSAQGKYGYTF.

This clonotype was seen a few times. The CDR3 DNA reads TGTGCCAGCAGTTTACACCGGAGGAAGAACACCGGGGAGCTGTTTTTT. The encoded protein is CASSLHRRKNTGELFF. This sequence joins TRBV28 and TRBJ2-2, with D tentatively TRBD2 (5 bases). V dropped 2 bases and J dropped 1 base, with 11 bases sitting between them. In germline, CDR1 is MDHEN, CDR2 SYDVKM. The CDR3 spans 16 residues.

The genes are TRBV5-4 and TRBJ2-2, with D tentatively TRBD1 (5 bases). This CDR3 has 16 residues. V was clipped by 6 bases and J by 4 bases, with 19 bases between them. Germline loops: CDR1 SGHNT, CDR2 YYREEE (reference sequence). The CDR3 sequence is CASNIGAGLLTGELFF. In DNA, the CDR3 is TGTGCCAGCAACATAGGGGCAGGGCTTCTCACCGGGGAGCTGTTTTTT.

The chain employs TRBV28 and TRBJ2-2, with D tentatively TRBD1 (6 bases). This CDR3 spans 14 amino acids. The germline V gene has CDR1 MDHEN and CDR2 SYDVKM. V lost 8 bases, J lost 1 base, and 11 bases lay in between. The CDR3, as DNA: TGTGCCAGCGGTGGGACAATGAACACCGGGGAGCTGTTTTTT. This codes for CASGGTMNTGELFF. Variable domain in full (rest from reference TRBV28 and TRBJ2-2): DVKVTQSSRYLVKRTGEKVFLECVQDMDHENMFWYRQDPGLGLRLIYFSYDVKMKEKGDIPEGYSVSREKKERFSLILESASTNQTSMYLCASGGTMNTGELFFGEGSRLTVL.

The CDR3 protein is CASRPPGQGYEQYF. In DNA, the CDR3 is TGTGCCAGCAGGCCGCCGGGACAGGGCTACGAGCAGTACTTC. The chain employs TRBV6-5 and TRBJ2-7; TRBD1 aligns across 9 bases. Trimming removed 6 bases from V and 3 bases from J; junction bases left unmatched: 6. The CDR3 length is 14 residues. Germline V gives CDR1 MNHEY, CDR2 SVGAGI.

Many counts were recorded for this clonotype. The gene calls are TRBV11-2 and TRBJ1-6, with D perhaps TRBD1 (5 bases). This CDR3 spans 18 amino acids. Looked up from germline, CDR1 is SGHAT and CDR2 is FQNNGV. Trimming pared 4 bases from V and 0 bases from J, leaving 16 bases between. The CDR3 sequence is CASSSRRPGSSYNSPLHF. The DNA for the CDR3 is TGTGCCAGCAGCTCACGCCGGCCAGGGAGCTCCTATAATTCACCCCTCCACTTT.

This clonotype was counted between two and nine times. The genes are TRBV28 and TRBJ1-1, with TRBD1 matching over 10 bases. The CDR3 covers 15 residues. Germline CDR1 MDHEN, CDR2 SYDVKM. Trimming at V came to 3 bases and at J to 4 bases, leaving 5 bases not matched to a gene. For the CDR3, the DNA is TGTGCCAGCAGTTTCATGGGGACAGGGGTCACTGAAGCTTTCTTT. It translates to CASSFMGTGVTEAFF.

V usage is TRBV20-1 and J usage is TRBJ1-6, with D perhaps TRBD1 (6 bases). Trimming removed 3 bases at V and 7 bases at J, with 13 bases between. Germline V gene sequence: CDR1 DFQATT, CDR2 SNEGSKA (reference sequence). The CDR3 is 14 residues long. CDR3 in amino acids: CSASSGGQNSPLHF. In nucleotides, the CDR3 is TGCAGTGCTAGCAGCGGGGGGCAAAATTCACCCCTCCACTTT.

J is TRBJ2-6 and V is TRBV28, with D possibly matching TRBD1 (7 bases). CDR1 MDHEN and CDR2 SYDVKM come from the germline V gene. The CDR3 sequence is 16 residues long. The V end lost 7 bases, the J end lost 0 bases, and 13 bases lay between the germline ends. This CDR3 is CASNTGEVSGANVLTF. Here the CDR3 DNA reads TGTGCCAGCAACACAGGGGAGGTCTCTGGGGCCAACGTCCTGACTTTC.

This clonotype turned up a few times. The gene calls are TRBV5-1 and TRBJ2-7, with 7 bases that match TRBD1. J lost 0 bases, V lost 2 bases, and 2 bases had no gene match. The germline V gene has CDR1 SGHRS and CDR2 YFSETQ. The CDR3 extends over 14 amino acids. The CDR3 coding sequence is TGCGCCAGCAGCTTTAAGGGGGCCTCCTACGAGCAGTACTTC. Its translation is CASSFKGASYEQYF.

The chain joins TRBV6-5 to TRBJ1-2, with D perhaps matching TRBD1 (6 bases). Trimming pared 2 bases from V and 2 bases from J, leaving 9 bases between. The germline V gene encodes CDR1 MNHEY and CDR2 SVGAGI. The CDR3 sequence is 14 residues long. The CDR3 region is CASSYNDRNYGYTF. The CDR3 DNA reads TGTGCCAGCAGTTACAACGACAGGAACTATGGCTACACCTTC.

This clonotype appeared many times. V and J are TRBV6-6 and TRBJ1-2; D is undetermined. V was pared by 5 bases and J by 4 bases, with 5 bases between. Germline CDR1 reads MNHNY; CDR2 reads SVGAGI (reference sequence). The CDR3 is 11 amino acids. CDR3 in DNA: TGTGCCAGCAGTCCGATCTATGGCTACACCTTC. This encodes CASSPIYGYTF.

Many counts were recorded for this clonotype. The chain joins TRBV6-5 to TRBJ2-3; D assignment may be TRBD1 or TRBD2 (5 bases each). CDR1 and CDR2 (germline): MNHEY, SVGAGI. The CDR3 consists of 16 residues. V was pared by 0 bases and J by 2 bases, with 12 bases between. CDR3 sequence: CASSYSRGGSTDTQYF. The CDR3 coding sequence is TGTGCCAGCAGTTACTCTCGTGGGGGTTCCACAGATACGCAGTATTTT.